Following are 10 T cell receptor beta chains from one sample sequenced in a study of blood T cell repertoires in COVID-19. The repertoire was sequenced with immunoSEQ multiplex PCR; TCRdb's copy has only in-frame clones and lacks some. Counted here are 150,000 to 200,000 clones, 90% occurring once; the ten biggest clones make up less than 0.7%. Sequences were obtained from peripheral blood. All receptors come from a man aged 50-60 years with acute or convalescent COVID-19.

The gene calls are TRBV6-1 and TRBJ2-3; possibly TRBD2 for D (6 bases). The CDR3 runs 12 residues. Germline assignment: CDR1 MNHNS and CDR2 SASEGT. The V gene lost 1 base and the J gene lost 12 bases, with 11 bases spanning the gap. CDR3 sequence (DNA): TGTGCCAGCAGTGAAGGACTAGGAATACAGTATTTT. This codes for CASSEGLGIQYF.

CDR3: CSVAVQGARSGYTF. CDR3 nucleotide sequence: TGCAGCGTTGCGGTACAGGGGGCGAGGAGTGGCTACACCTTC. The gene calls are TRBV29-1 and TRBJ1-2; TRBD1 matches at 9 bases. The CDR3 spans 14 residues. Per germline, CDR1 SQVTM and CDR2 ANQGSEA. The V and J ends lost 4 bases and 7 bases, in that order; junction bases with no gene match: 10.

This chain links TRBV27 with TRBJ1-1; D is possibly TRBD1 (6 bases). CDR1 is MNHEY and CDR2 is SMNVEV in the germline V gene (reference sequence). V gave up 4 bases and J gave up 5 bases, with 14 bases separating them. The length of the CDR3 is 14 residues. CDR3 sequence: CASSSRQRGTEAFF. CDR3 DNA sequence: TGTGCCAGCAGTTCTCGACAGAGGGGGACTGAAGCTTTCTTT.

This chain links TRBV3-1 (or the pseudogene TRBV3-2) with TRBJ2-1, with 9 bases matching TRBD2. The germline CDR1 and CDR2 sequences are LGHDT and YNNKEL (reference sequence). The CDR3 extends over 14 amino acids. The V gene end was trimmed by 4 bases and the J gene end by 5 bases; junction bases not matched to a gene: 3. CDR3 in DNA: TGTGCCAGCAGCCTGGGACTAGCTAACAATGAGCAGTTCTTC. Its protein is CASSLGLANNEQFF.

The CDR3 is CASSLSLAASTGELFF. The CDR3 bases are TGTGCCAGCAGTCTCAGTTTAGCGGCGTCCACCGGGGAGCTGTTTTTT. The chain uses TRBV28 and TRBJ2-2; a weak D match, TRBD2 (6 bases). Germline V gene sequence: CDR1 MDHEN, CDR2 SYDVKM. The length of the CDR3 is 16 residues. Between the trimmed V and J ends, which lost 5 bases and 4 bases, there was a span of 17 bases.

The chain employs TRBV19 and TRBJ2-2, with TRBD2 identical over 8 bases. Germline-derived CDR1 and CDR2 are LNHDA and SQIVND (reference sequence). The length of the CDR3 is 15 residues. Losses at the gene ends were 5 bases for V and 1 base for J; bases not matched to a gene: 3. CDR3 sequence (DNA): TGTGCCAGTAGTCAGCGGGAGTTGAACACCGGGGAGCTGTTTTTT. Amino acid sequence: CASSQRELNTGELFF.

V usage is TRBV30 and J usage is TRBJ2-7; TRBD1 is a possible D gene (6 bases). The CDR3 contains 14 residues. The V end was cut by 4 bases, the J end by 3 bases, with 16 bases between. Germline assignment: CDR1 GTSNPN and CDR2 SVGIG (reference sequence). The CDR3 coding sequence is TGTGCCTGGAATGCCGGGACACCTTTCTACGAGCAGTACTTC. This translates into CAWNAGTPFYEQYF.

The chain links TRBV30 to TRBJ2-1, with a possible D match to TRBD2 (6 bases). Per the germline V gene, CDR1 is GTSNPN and CDR2 is SVGIG (reference sequence). The CDR3 has 15 amino acids. The V and J ends lost 3 bases and 5 bases respectively, with 17 bases between them. CDR3: CAWREGQGRDNEQFF. The CDR3 DNA follows: TGTGCCTGGAGGGAGGGCCAGGGTCGGGACAATGAGCAGTTCTTC.

This clone was recorded a few times. The chain has TRBV3-1 (or the pseudogene TRBV3-2) and TRBJ1-1, with TRBD1 identical over 9 bases. This CDR3 has 13 residues. Germline assignment: CDR1 LGHDT and CDR2 YNNKEL (reference sequence). After removal of 5 bases from V and 5 bases from J, the junction contained 3 bases not matched to a gene. The CDR3 nucleotides read TGTGCCAGCAGCACGACAGGGGGTACTGAAGCTTTCTTT. Protein sequence: CASSTTGGTEAFF.

The V call is TRBV5-1, the J call TRBJ1-4, with D unresolved. With 0 bases removed from V and 7 bases from J, the gap between germline ends came to 10 bases. This CDR3 contains 14 residues. Looked up from germline, CDR1 is SGHRS and CDR2 is YFSETQ. The CDR3 region is CASSLGVTGEKLFF. In nucleotides, the CDR3 is TGCGCCAGCAGCTTGGGGGTAACGGGTGAAAAACTGTTTTTT.